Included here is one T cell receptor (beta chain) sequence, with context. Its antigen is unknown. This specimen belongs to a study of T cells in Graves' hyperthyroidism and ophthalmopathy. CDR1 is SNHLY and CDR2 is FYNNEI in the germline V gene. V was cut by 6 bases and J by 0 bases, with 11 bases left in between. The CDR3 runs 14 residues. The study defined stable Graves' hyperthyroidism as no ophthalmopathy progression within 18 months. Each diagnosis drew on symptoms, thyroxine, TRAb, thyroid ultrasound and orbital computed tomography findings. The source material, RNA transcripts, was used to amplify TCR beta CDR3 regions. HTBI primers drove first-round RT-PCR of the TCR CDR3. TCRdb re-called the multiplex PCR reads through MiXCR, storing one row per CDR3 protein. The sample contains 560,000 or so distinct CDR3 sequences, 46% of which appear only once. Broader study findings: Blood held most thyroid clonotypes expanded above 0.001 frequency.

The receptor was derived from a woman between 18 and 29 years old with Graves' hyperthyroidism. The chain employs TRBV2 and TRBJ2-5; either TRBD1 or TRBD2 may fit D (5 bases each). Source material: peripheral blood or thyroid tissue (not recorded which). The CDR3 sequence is CASRLQGDQETQYF. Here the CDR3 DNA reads TGTGCCAGCAGGCTTCAGGGAGACCAAGAGACCCAGTACTTC.